What follows are 20 T cell receptor beta chains derived from one specimen sequenced in a study of PD-1 blockade in classical Hodgkin lymphoma. Produced via immunoSEQ multiplex PCR; TCRdb's table is partial and in-frame only. The sample shows about 17,000 clones, 65% to 80% of them seen only once. Time point meaning: cycle 4 day 1 (C4D1), after less than 7 weeks of nivolumab. Every one of the patients relapsed after autologous stem cell transplantation (brentuximab vedotin exposure was variable). Thawed PBMCs underwent magnetic negative selection to yield purified CD4+ T cells. The sequenced sample was CD4+ T cells from blood, obtained before the fourth cycle of nivolumab. All receptors derive from a human donor with classical Hodgkin lymphoma.

This rearrangement joins TRBV7-8 to TRBJ1-2, with 9 bases matching TRBD1. The CDR3 consists of 15 residues. Germline V gene sequence: CDR1 SGHVS, CDR2 FQNEAQ. J gave up 2 bases and V 5 bases, and 6 bases lay outside the gene matches. In DNA, the CDR3 is TGTGCCAGCAGCATTCGGACAGGGGTAAACTATGGCTACACCTTC. This gives the protein CASSIRTGVNYGYTF.

V and J are TRBV4-1 and TRBJ2-6, with 9 bases that match TRBD2. The CDR3 extends over 22 amino acids. J was trimmed by 0 bases and V by 3 bases; bases with no gene match: 18. The germline V gene encodes CDR1 MGHRA and CDR2 YSYEKL. The CDR3 reads CASSQKRGTDLAGSSGANVLTF. For the CDR3, the DNA is TGCGCCAGCAGCCAGAAACGAGGGACAGACCTAGCGGGGAGCTCTGGGGCCAACGTCCTGACTTTC.

The chain joins TRBV5-6 to TRBJ1-2; D may be TRBD1 (5 bases). V lost 6 bases and J lost 8, with 26 bases in between. The CDR3 has 16 residues. Germline CDR1 reads SGHDT; CDR2 reads YYEEEE. The CDR3 sequence is CASIRGTPWQDLGYTF. In nucleotides, the CDR3 is TGTGCCAGCATCCGGGGGACGCCTTGGCAGGATCTCGGCTACACCTTC.

This clone has just a few counts. The rearrangement uses TRBV6-1 and TRBJ1-4; the D is unclear. The CDR3 length is 13 residues. Germline V gene sequence: CDR1 MNHNS, CDR2 SASEGT. Trimming took off 7 bases at V and 6 bases at J, with 12 bases between the two ends. The CDR3 nucleotides are TGTGCCAGCATTCAGGACTATGATGAAAAACTGTTTTTT. This sequence encodes CASIQDYDEKLFF.

This clone was counted a single time. This chain uses TRBV5-5 with TRBJ2-5; D gene uncertain. With 1 base removed from V and 2 bases from J, the gap between germline ends came to 6 bases. In germline, CDR1 is SGHKS, CDR2 YYEKEE (reference sequence). The CDR3 loop spans 13 amino acids. CDR3 residues: CASSLWQQETQYF. The CDR3 bases are TGTGCCAGCAGCTTGTGGCAGCAAGAGACCCAGTACTTC.

This chain links TRBV6-5 with TRBJ2-1; possible D gene TRBD2, 5 bases. Trimming cost V 4 bases and J 2 bases, with 12 bases left between them. CDR3 length: 15 residues. Per the germline V gene, CDR1 is MNHEY and CDR2 is SVGAGI. For the CDR3, the DNA is TGTGCCAGCAGTTTCGGGGTCCCAGCCTACAATGAGCAGTTCTTC. This codes for CASSFGVPAYNEQFF.

In this sample, this clone turned up a few times. The rearrangement links TRBV2 to TRBJ2-2; TRBD2 matches 11 bases. The germline V gene has CDR1 SNHLY and CDR2 FYNNEI. This CDR3 is built from 15 residues. After removal of 6 bases from V and 4 bases from J, the junction contained 4 bases not matched to a gene. Here the CDR3 DNA reads TGTGCCAGCAGGGGGCTAGCGGGAGGCACCGGGGAGCTGTTTTTT. Amino acids: CASRGLAGGTGELFF. Looking up the rest from reference TRBV2 and TRBJ2-2 gives the full variable domain: EPEVTQTPSHQVTQMGQEVILRCVPISNHLYFYWYRQILGQKVEFLVSFYNNEISEKSEIFDDQFSVERPDGSNFTLKIRSTKLEDSAMYFCASRGLAGGTGELFFGEGSRLTVL.

The chain carries TRBV4-1 and TRBJ2-1; 13 nucleotides agree with TRBD2. Trimming took 1 base from V and 9 from J; bases not matched to a gene: 9. The length of the CDR3 is 17 residues. In germline, CDR1 is MGHRA, CDR2 YSYEKL. The CDR3 spells CASSQGRGLAGEGEQFF. The CDR3 coding sequence is TGCGCCAGCAGCCAAGGACGTGGACTAGCGGGAGAAGGTGAGCAGTTCTTC.

This rearrangement joins TRBV19 to TRBJ1-5, with TRBD1 matching over 11 bases. The CDR3 consists of 18 residues. Germline values: CDR1 LNHDA, CDR2 SQIVND (reference sequence). V shed 3 bases, J shed 2 bases, and the junction held 9 bases outside the gene matches. Here the CDR3 reads CASSIWTGGDAGNQPQHF. CDR3 in DNA: TGTGCCAGTAGTATTTGGACAGGGGGCGATGCGGGCAATCAGCCCCAGCATTTT.

CDR3: CASSLTGDSYNEQFF. CDR3 nucleotide sequence: TGCGCCAGCAGCTTGACCGGGGACTCCTACAATGAGCAGTTCTTC. The chain is built from TRBV5-1 and TRBJ2-1; tentatively, D is TRBD2 (5 bases). CDR1 and CDR2 from the germline V gene are SGHRS and YFSETQ. This CDR3 is 15 amino acids long. V was clipped by 1 base and J by 0 bases, with 8 bases between them.

This clone was recorded once. V usage is TRBV6-6 and J usage is TRBJ2-1; 11 bases agree with TRBD1. The CDR3 runs 16 residues. CDR1 and CDR2 (germline): MNHNY, SVGAGI (reference sequence). The V gene end was trimmed by 8 bases and the J gene end by 7 bases; junction bases not matched to a gene: 13. CDR3 protein: CASGPRTGGWGNEQFF. The CDR3 nucleotides read TGTGCCAGCGGGCCTCGGACAGGGGGCTGGGGAAATGAGCAGTTCTTC.

This clone was found once. This chain links TRBV2 with TRBJ2-3; 15 nucleotides agree with TRBD2. Germline CDR1 is SNHLY and CDR2 is FYNNEI. This CDR3 contains 16 residues. V lost 6 bases to trimming and J lost 4 bases; unmatched junction nucleotides: 5. CDR3 DNA: TGTGCCAGCAGCCAGGGACTAGCGGGAGGTGCAGATACGCAGTATTTT. It is translated as CASSQGLAGGADTQYF.

The chain employs TRBV25-1 and TRBJ2-6; D gene uncertain. Germline V gene data show CDR1 as MGHDK and CDR2 as SYGVNS. CDR3 length: 14 amino acids. V was pared by 7 bases and J by 1 base, with 8 bases between. DNA for the CDR3: TGTGCCAGCAACGCCGGATCTGGGGCCAACGTCCTGACTTTC. Protein: CASNAGSGANVLTF.

The chain recombines TRBV5-1 with TRBJ2-7; 7 nucleotides agree with TRBD1. V trimming: 4 bases; J trimming: 3 bases; junction bases outside the gene matches: 4. Germline values: CDR1 SGHRS, CDR2 YFSETQ. The CDR3 has 13 residues. As DNA, the CDR3 is TGCGCCAGCAGCACGGGGACAGTCTACGAGCAGTACTTC. Amino acids: CASSTGTVYEQYF.

The chain combines TRBV2 with TRBJ2-7, with 10 bases identical to TRBD1. V trimming: 5 bases; J trimming: 3 bases; junction bases outside the gene matches: 7. The length of the CDR3 is 15 residues. Germline CDR1 SNHLY, CDR2 FYNNEI. The CDR3 spells CASSSTGTGVYEQYF. The CDR3 DNA reads as TGTGCCAGCAGTTCCACCGGGACAGGGGTCTACGAGCAGTACTTC.

The J gene is TRBJ2-7, the V gene TRBV28, with D unclear. The CDR3 sequence is 12 residues long. Trimming shortened V by 1 base and J by 6 bases, and 7 bases separated the two germline ends. Germline-derived CDR1 and CDR2 are MDHEN and SYDVKM. In DNA form, the CDR3 reads TGTGCCAGCAGTTTATTGGCTGGCGAGCAGTACTTC. Its protein product is CASSLLAGEQYF.

The rearrangement joins TRBV19 to TRBJ1-1; tentative D call: TRBD1 (5 bases). Per germline, CDR1 LNHDA and CDR2 SQIVND (reference sequence). The CDR3 is 14 residues long. V was cut by 2 bases and J by 2 bases, with 9 bases left in between. The CDR3 sequence is CASSIRGTNTEAFF. DNA of the CDR3: TGTGCCAGTAGTATAAGGGGTACAAACACTGAAGCTTTCTTT.

The rearrangement links TRBV7-9 to TRBJ2-5; 13 bases match TRBD2. This CDR3 region has 13 residues. Germline V gene lookup returns CDR1 SEHNR and CDR2 FQNEAQ (reference sequence). The ends lost 5 bases at V and 13 bases at J; junction bases unmatched: 7. The CDR3 sequence is CASSPRLAGGPYF. The CDR3 nucleotides are TGTGCCAGCAGCCCCAGACTAGCGGGAGGACCGTACTTC. The variable domain in full, with the rest retrieved from reference TRBV7-9 and TRBJ2-5, is DTGVSQNPRHKITKRGQNVTFRCDPISEHNRLYWYRQTLGQGPEFLTYFQNEAQLEKSRLLSDRFSAERPKGSFSTLEIQRTEQGDSAMYLCASSPRLAGGPYFGPGTRLLVL.

The chain is built from TRBV5-1 and TRBJ2-3; no clear D gene. This CDR3 is 13 amino acids long. The germline gives CDR1 SGHRS, CDR2 YFSETQ. V was clipped by 0 bases and J by 1 base, with 3 bases between them. The chain's CDR3 is CASSLERTDTQYF. The CDR3 bases are TGCGCCAGCAGCTTGGAACGCACAGATACGCAGTATTTT.

V and J are TRBV6-6 and TRBJ2-7; D is ambiguous. Per germline, CDR1 MNHNY and CDR2 SVGAGI (reference sequence). The CDR3 loop spans 15 amino acids. The ends were cut back, 7 bases at V and 0 bases at J, with 16 bases in the middle. In DNA form, the CDR3 reads TGTGCCAGCATCTACGGTATAGGGCCCTCCTACGAGCAGTACTTC. This sequence encodes CASIYGIGPSYEQYF.